The present TCR beta chain was sequenced within a study of cytomegalovirus exposure and HLA in healthy donors. Primers for the PCR totalled 60 Vbeta and 13 Jbeta. TCRdb's copy holds only in-frame clones and misses some; the assay was immunoSEQ multiplex PCR. The top ten clones hold 0.2% to 0.3% of a sample with under 200,000 clones, roughly 84% of them seen once. Study observations and caveats: In a later analysis, TCR beta V- and J-gene trimming showed a link to a missense DCLRE1C variant. Within a later analysis, the majority of CMV-associated TCR beta chains appeared HLA-restricted. HLA alleles were associated with 16,951 TCR beta sequences in a later analysis at 0.05 false discovery rate.

This clone showed up just once. Antigen specificity is unknown. Trimming took 3 bases from V and 10 from J, leaving 16 bases between them. CDR3 length: 14 residues. The germline gives CDR1 MDHEN, CDR2 SYDVKM. Source material: PBMCs. The rearrangement uses TRBV28 and TRBJ1-5; a weak D match, TRBD1 (5 bases). The TCR comes from a boy aged 10-17 years in good health and CMV-seronegative. The CDR3: CASSFRGRANPQHF. The CDR3 DNA sequence: TGTGCCAGCAGTTTTAGGGGCCGGGCAAATCCCCAGCATTTT.